One and the same sample provided the 7 T cell receptor beta chains below, sequenced in a study of OX40 agonist ivuxolimab in advanced cancers. Clones were sequenced by immunoSEQ multiplex PCR, and TCRdb holds only the in-frame ones, with some missing. The data contain 150,000 to 170,000 clones, around 94% of them singletons. The sample was CD4+ or CD8+ T cells sorted from blood, taken in a trial of the OX40 agonist ivuxolimab. The receptor set was obtained from an adult with an advanced solid tumor such as melanoma, head and neck, liver or kidney cancer.

In its sample, this clone was seen a few times. The rearrangement joins TRBV5-1 to TRBJ2-1; D uncertain. Germline CDR1 and CDR2: SGHRS and YFSETQ. V lost 2 bases to trimming and J lost 7 bases, with 7 bases between them. This CDR3 is 12 amino acids long. CDR3 nucleotides: TGCGCCAGCAGCTTAACTTTTAATGAGCAGTTCTTC. It encodes CASSLTFNEQFF.

This clone was observed a single time. The J gene is TRBJ2-3, the V gene TRBV18; the D gene is possibly TRBD2 (6 bases). Germline V CDR1 and CDR2: KGHSH, LQKENI. The CDR3 has 16 amino acids. V was clipped by 1 base and J by 6 bases, with 17 bases between them. The CDR3 is CASSPREARAGDTQYF. CDR3 nucleotides: TGTGCCAGCTCACCACGGGAGGCCCGGGCTGGGGATACGCAGTATTTT.

The chain uses TRBV7-2 and TRBJ1-3; D call uncertain. Trimming stripped 1 base from V and 0 bases from J, with 10 bases between. Germline V gene lookup returns CDR1 SGHTA and CDR2 FQGNSA. The CDR3 extends over 16 amino acids. The CDR3 sequence is CASSLGRLYSGNTIYF. In DNA form, the CDR3 reads TGTGCCAGCAGCTTAGGTCGACTCTACTCTGGAAACACCATATATTTT. Full variable domain (rest looked up from reference TRBV7-2 and TRBJ1-3): GAGVSQSPSNKVTEKGKDVELRCDPISGHTALYWYRQSLGQGLEFLIYFQGNSAPDKSGLPSDRFSAERTGGSVSTLTIQRTQQEDSAVYLCASSLGRLYSGNTIYFGEGSWLTVV.

This chain joins TRBV10-3 and TRBJ1-5; no clear D gene. The CDR3 length is 14 residues. Trimming took 4 bases from V and 6 from J, leaving 13 bases between them. Germline V gives CDR1 ENHRY, CDR2 SYGVKD. The DNA for the CDR3 is TGTGCCATCAGTGTATCGGCAGAGGGTCAGCCCCAGCATTTT. Protein: CAISVSAEGQPQHF.

The chain carries TRBV6-5 and TRBJ1-4, with D maybe TRBD1 (5 bases). The CDR3 length is 12 residues. Trimming stripped 5 bases from V and 10 bases from J, with 11 bases between. Germline V gene lookup returns CDR1 MNHEY and CDR2 SVGAGI. In DNA, the CDR3 is TGTGCCAGCAGTGGGGCTGGGGTAAAACTGTTTTTT. Translated: CASSGAGVKLFF.

The V gene is TRBV9, the J gene TRBJ2-5, with TRBD1 matching over 8 bases. The V gene's germline CDR1 is SGDLS and CDR2 YYNGEE. The J segment lost 4 bases and the V segment lost 2 bases, leaving 7 bases of the junction unmatched. This CDR3 contains 15 residues. The CDR3 bases are TGTGCCAGCAGCGTGTCAGGGGGCTTTCGAGAGACCCAGTACTTC. Its translation is CASSVSGGFRETQYF. The variable domain in full, completed from reference TRBV9 and TRBJ2-5, reads DSGVTQTPKHLITATGQRVTLRCSPRSGDLSVYWYQQSLDQGLQFLIQYYNGEERAKGNILERFSAQQFPDLHSELNLSSLELGDSALYFCASSVSGGFRETQYFGPGTRLLVL.

This clone is a singleton in its sample. V is TRBV9 and J is TRBJ2-7; D uncertain. Between the trimmed V and J ends, which lost 0 bases and 6 bases, there was a span of 10 bases. Germline V gene sequence: CDR1 SGDLS, CDR2 YYNGEE. The CDR3 consists of 13 residues. The CDR3 coding sequence is TGTGCCAGCAGCGTAGGAGGTGCAAGCGAGCAGTACTTC. Residues: CASSVGGASEQYF.